This passage covers 4 T cell receptor beta chains from one sample sequenced in a study of Graves' ophthalmopathy and Graves' hyperthyroidism. The TCR beta CDR3 regions underwent amplification from RNA transcripts. HTBI primers were used in a first-round RT-PCR, which preceded a second-round multiplex PCR. Each CDR3 protein is one row after TCRdb ran MiXCR on the multiplex PCR reads. The profile shows about 210,000 distinct CDR3 sequences, just under 30% of them singletons. Material for sequencing was peripheral blood. These receptors originate from a man in his forties or fifties with Graves' ophthalmopathy.

V is TRBV6-1 and J is TRBJ2-5, with a weak D call TRBD1 (6 bases). Per germline, CDR1 MNHNS and CDR2 SASEGT. Trimming cost V 11 bases and J 3 bases, with 25 bases left between them. The CDR3 is 16 amino acids. CDR3 in amino acids: CAAGNTIRGSKETQYF. The CDR3 region has the DNA TGTGCCGCCGGGAACACCATCAGGGGATCAAAAGAGACCCAGTACTTC.

This clonotype was counted many times. The chain uses TRBV6-4 and TRBJ2-3, with 12 positions matching TRBD2. Germline V gives CDR1 MRHNA, CDR2 SNTAGT. CDR3 length: 19 amino acids. The V and J ends lost 6 bases and 2 bases, in that order; junction bases with no gene match: 15. The CDR3 protein is CASRPTLAGGLWDTDTQYF. As DNA, the CDR3 is TGTGCCAGCAGGCCTACTCTAGCGGGAGGGCTATGGGACACAGATACGCAGTATTTT.

Ten or more counts support this clonotype. The rearrangement joins TRBV4-1 to TRBJ1-2; 7 bases are a match to TRBD1. With V trimmed by 4 bases and J by 6 bases, 14 bases remained unmatched. The CDR3 extends over 16 amino acids. Germline V gene sequence: CDR1 MGHRA, CDR2 YSYEKL. CDR3 in amino acids: CASSLEETGTDDGYTF. DNA of the CDR3: TGCGCCAGCAGCCTAGAAGAAACCGGGACAGATGATGGCTACACCTTC.

This clonotype was found many times. The J gene is TRBJ2-7, the V gene TRBV6-2 or TRBV6-3, with 7 nucleotides matching TRBD1. Germline CDR1 and CDR2: MNHEY and SVGEGT. The V and J ends lost 0 bases and 4 bases, in that order; junction bases with no gene match: 9. The CDR3 runs 16 residues. CDR3 coding DNA: TGTGCCAGCAGTTACTCGAAGGGACAGTTGTTATACGAGCAGTACTTC. Its translation: CASSYSKGQLLYEQYF.